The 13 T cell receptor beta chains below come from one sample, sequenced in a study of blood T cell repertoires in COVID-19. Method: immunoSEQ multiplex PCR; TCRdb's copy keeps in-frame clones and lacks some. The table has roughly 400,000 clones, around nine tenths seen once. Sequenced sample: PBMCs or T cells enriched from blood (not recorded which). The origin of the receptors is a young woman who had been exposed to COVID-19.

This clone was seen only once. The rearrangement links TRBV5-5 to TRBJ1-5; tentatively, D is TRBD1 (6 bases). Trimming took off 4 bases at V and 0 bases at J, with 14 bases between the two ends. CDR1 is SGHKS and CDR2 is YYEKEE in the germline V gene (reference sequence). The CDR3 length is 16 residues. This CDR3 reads CASSPMTGLSNQPQHF. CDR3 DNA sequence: TGTGCCAGCAGCCCCATGACAGGACTTAGCAATCAGCCCCAGCATTTT. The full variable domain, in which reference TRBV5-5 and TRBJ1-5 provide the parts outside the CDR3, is DAGVTQSPTHLIKTRGQQVTLRCSPISGHKSVSWYQQVLGQGPQFIFQYYEKEERGRGNFPDRFSARQFPNYSSELNVNALLLGDSALYLCASSPMTGLSNQPQHFGDGTRLSIL.

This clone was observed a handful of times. The CDR3 DNA is TGTGCCAGCTCACCCGTGCCGAGCTCCTATAATTCACCCCTCCACTTT. Translating it yields CASSPVPSSYNSPLHF. The chain recombines TRBV18 with TRBJ1-6; no clear D. This CDR3 comprises 16 residues. V was shortened by 3 bases and J by 0 bases, with 9 bases between the two germline ends. The germline V gene encodes CDR1 KGHSH and CDR2 LQKENI.

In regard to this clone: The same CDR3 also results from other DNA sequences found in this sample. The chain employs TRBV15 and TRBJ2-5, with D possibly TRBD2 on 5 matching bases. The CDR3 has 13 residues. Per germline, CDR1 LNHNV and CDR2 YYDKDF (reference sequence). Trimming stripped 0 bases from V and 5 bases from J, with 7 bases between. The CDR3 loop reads CATSRDRGETQYF. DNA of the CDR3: TGTGCCACCAGCAGAGATCGCGGGGAGACCCAGTACTTC.

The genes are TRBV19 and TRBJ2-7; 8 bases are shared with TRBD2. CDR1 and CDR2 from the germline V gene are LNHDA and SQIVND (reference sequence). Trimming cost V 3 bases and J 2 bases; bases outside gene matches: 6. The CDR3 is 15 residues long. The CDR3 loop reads CASSMESGGTYEQYF. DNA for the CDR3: TGTGCCAGTAGTATGGAAAGCGGGGGTACCTACGAGCAGTACTTC.

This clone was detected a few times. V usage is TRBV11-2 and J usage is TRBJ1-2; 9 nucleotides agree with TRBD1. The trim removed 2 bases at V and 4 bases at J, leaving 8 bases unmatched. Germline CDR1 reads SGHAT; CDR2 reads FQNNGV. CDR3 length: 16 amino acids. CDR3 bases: TGTGCCAGCAGCTTAACTCTTACAGGGGGCGCCTATGGCTACACCTTC. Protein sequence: CASSLTLTGGAYGYTF.

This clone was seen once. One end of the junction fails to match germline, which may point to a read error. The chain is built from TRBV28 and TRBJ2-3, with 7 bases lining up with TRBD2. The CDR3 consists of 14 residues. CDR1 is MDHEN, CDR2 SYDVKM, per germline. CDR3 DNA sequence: TGTGCCAGCAGTTTATGGACTAGCACGGATACGCAGTATTTT. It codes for CASSLWTSTDTQYF.

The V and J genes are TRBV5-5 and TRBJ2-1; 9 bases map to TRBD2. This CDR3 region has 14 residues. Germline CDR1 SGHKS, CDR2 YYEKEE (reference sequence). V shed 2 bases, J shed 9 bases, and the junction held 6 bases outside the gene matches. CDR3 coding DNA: TGTGCCAGCAGCTTAGCGGGGGGTGCTTCTGAGCAGTTCTTC. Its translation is CASSLAGGASEQFF.

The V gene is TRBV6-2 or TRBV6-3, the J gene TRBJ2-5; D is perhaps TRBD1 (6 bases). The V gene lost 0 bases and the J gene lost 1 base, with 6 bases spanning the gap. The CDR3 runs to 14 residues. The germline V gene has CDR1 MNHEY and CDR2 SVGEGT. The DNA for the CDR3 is TGTGCCAGCAGTTACTCGGACAGCCAAGAGACCCAGTACTTC. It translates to CASSYSDSQETQYF.

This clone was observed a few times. CDR3 DNA sequence: TGTGCCAGCAGTTTGTTGACAGGGATCGAGCAGTACTTC. Protein: CASSLLTGIEQYF. This chain uses TRBV28 with TRBJ2-7; 7 bases fit TRBD1. Losses at the gene ends were 3 bases for V and 6 bases for J; bases not matched to a gene: 5. Germline V gene lookup returns CDR1 MDHEN and CDR2 SYDVKM. CDR3 length: 13 amino acids.

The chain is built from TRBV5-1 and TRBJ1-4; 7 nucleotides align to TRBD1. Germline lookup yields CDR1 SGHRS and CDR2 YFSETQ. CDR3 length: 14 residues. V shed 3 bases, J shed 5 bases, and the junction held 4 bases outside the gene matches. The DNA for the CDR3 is TGCGCCAGCAGCTCCGGGACAGTGAATGAAAAACTGTTTTTT. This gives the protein CASSSGTVNEKLFF.

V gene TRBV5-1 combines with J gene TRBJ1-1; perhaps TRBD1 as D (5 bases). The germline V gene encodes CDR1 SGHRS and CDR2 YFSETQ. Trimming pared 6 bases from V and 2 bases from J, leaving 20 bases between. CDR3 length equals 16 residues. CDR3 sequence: CASTDGGLIRNTEAFF. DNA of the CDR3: TGCGCCAGCACGGATGGGGGACTGATTAGAAACACTGAAGCTTTCTTT.

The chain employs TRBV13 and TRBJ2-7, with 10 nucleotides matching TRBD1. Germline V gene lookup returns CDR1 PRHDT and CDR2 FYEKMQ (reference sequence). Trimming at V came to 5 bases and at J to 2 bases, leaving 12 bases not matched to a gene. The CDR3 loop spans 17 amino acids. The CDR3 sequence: CASSTTGGEGVTYEQYF. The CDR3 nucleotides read TGTGCCAGCAGCACGACAGGGGGCGAGGGAGTAACCTACGAGCAGTACTTC.

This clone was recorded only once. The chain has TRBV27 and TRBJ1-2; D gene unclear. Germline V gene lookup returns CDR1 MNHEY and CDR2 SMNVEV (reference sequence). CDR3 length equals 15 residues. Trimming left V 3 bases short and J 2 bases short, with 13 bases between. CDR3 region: CASSFLREVNYGYTF. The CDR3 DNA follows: TGTGCCAGCAGTTTCTTGAGAGAAGTCAACTATGGCTACACCTTC.